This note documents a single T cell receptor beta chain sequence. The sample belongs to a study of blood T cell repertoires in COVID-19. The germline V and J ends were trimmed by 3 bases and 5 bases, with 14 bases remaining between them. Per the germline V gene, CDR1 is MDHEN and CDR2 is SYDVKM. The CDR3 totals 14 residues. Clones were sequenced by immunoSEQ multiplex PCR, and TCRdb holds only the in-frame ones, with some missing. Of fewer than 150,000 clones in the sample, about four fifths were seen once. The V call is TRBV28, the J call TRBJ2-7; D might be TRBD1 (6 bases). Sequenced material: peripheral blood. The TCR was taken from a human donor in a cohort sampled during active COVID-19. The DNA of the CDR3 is TGTGCCAGCAGTTTGGTTCTGGGGGCGCACGAGCAGTACTTC. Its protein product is CASSLVLGAHEQYF.